The TCR beta chain described here comes from a study of blood T cell repertoires in COVID-19. Study overall: Material from acute and convalescent COVID-19 was sourced from the United States, Italy and Spain. Nucleic acid was either cDNA or gDNA, and it came from T cells, B-cell-depleted T cells, or PBMCs.

Germline V CDR1 and CDR2: MRHNA, SNTAGT. The CDR3 is made up of 15 amino acids. Unmatched junction bases numbered 7, after V lost 5 bases and J lost 4 bases. In the original analysis: Using reference gene primer amplification, nucleated cell counts were estimated. Libraries were prepared by immunoSEQ multiplex PCR; TCRdb keeps only in-frame clonotypes and omits some of them. For V, J and clone size, that table is used; D and trimming come from the DNA. This sample has roughly 40,000 clones, with about 85% found just once. This clonotype originated in a human donor in a cohort sampled during active COVID-19. Sequencing was performed on peripheral blood. This chain links TRBV6-4 with TRBJ2-1, with 8 bases lining up with TRBD2. The CDR3 DNA sequence: TGTGCCAGCAGTCTCTTCGCGGGGGGATACAATGAGCAGTTCTTC. Amino acids: CASSLFAGGYNEQFF.